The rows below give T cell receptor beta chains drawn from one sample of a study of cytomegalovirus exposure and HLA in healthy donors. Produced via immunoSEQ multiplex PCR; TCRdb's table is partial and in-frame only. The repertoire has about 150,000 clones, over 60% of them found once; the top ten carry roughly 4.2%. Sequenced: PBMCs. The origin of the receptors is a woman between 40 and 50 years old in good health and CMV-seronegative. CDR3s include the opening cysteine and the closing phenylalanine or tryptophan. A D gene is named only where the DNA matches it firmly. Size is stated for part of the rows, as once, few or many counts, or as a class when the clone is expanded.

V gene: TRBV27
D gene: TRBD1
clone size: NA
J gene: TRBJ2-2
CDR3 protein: CASSSEGARDGELFF
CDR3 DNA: TGTGCCAGCAGTTCTGAGGGGGCCCGGGACGGGGAGCTGTTTTTT

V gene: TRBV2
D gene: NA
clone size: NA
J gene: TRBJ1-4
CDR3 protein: CASRGGTHNEKLFF
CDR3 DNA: TGTGCCAGCAGGGGGGGGACACATAATGAAAAACTGTTTTTT

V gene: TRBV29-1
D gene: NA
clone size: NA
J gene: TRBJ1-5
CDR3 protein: CSVEGGQNQPQHF
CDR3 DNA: TGCAGCGTTGAAGGGGGGCAAAATCAGCCCCAGCATTTT

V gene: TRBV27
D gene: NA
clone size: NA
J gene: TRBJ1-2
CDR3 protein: CASSRGANYGYTF
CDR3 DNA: TGTGCCAGCAGCAGGGGAGCTAACTATGGCTACACCTTC

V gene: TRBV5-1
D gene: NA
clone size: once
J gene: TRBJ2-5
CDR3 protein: CASSLGARAQGETQYF
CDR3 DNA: TGCGCCAGCAGCTTGGGGGCCCGGGCCCAGGGGGAGACCCAGTACTTC

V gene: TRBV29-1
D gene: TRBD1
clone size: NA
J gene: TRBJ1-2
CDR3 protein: CSVRQGAYGYTF
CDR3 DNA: TGCAGCGTTAGACAGGGCGCCTATGGCTACACCTTC

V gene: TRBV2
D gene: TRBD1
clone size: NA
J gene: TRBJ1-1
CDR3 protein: CASSEAQGQGRTEAFF
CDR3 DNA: TGTGCCAGCAGTGAAGCGCAGGGACAGGGAAGAACTGAAGCTTTCTTT

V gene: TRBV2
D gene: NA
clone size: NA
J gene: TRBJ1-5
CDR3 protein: CASSEGGPQPQHF
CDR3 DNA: TGTGCCAGCAGTGAAGGGGGGCCTCAGCCCCAGCATTTT

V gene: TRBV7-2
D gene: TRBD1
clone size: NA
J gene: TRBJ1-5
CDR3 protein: CASSLKAQGVGNQPQHF
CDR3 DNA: TGTGCCAGCAGCTTAAAGGCCCAGGGGGTCGGCAATCAGCCCCAGCATTTT

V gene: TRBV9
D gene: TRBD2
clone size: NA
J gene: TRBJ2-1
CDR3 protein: CASSVGPGTSFNEQFF
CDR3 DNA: TGTGCCAGCAGCGTAGGGCCGGGGACTAGCTTCAATGAGCAGTTCTTC

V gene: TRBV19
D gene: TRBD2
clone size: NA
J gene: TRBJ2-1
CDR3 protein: CASSREIAGGYSYNEQFF
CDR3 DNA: TGTGCCAGTAGTAGGGAGATAGCGGGGGGATACTCCTACAATGAGCAGTTCTTC

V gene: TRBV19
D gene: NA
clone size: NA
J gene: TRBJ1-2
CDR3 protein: CASSAQTGLRGYGYTF
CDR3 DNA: TGTGCCAGTAGTGCCCAGACGGGACTCAGAGGCTATGGCTACACCTTC

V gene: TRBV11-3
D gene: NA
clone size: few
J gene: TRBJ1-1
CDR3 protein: CASSLLEGTEAFF
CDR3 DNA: TGTGCCAGCAGCTTATTGGAGGGCACTGAAGCTTTCTTT

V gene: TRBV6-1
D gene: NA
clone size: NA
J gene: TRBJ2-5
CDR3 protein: CAARNLETQYF
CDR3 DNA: TGTGCCGCCCGAAACTTGGAGACCCAGTACTTC

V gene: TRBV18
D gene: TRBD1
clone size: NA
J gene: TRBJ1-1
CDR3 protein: CASSPPVGQGQNTEAFF
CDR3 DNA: TGTGCCAGCTCACCACCGGTGGGACAGGGGCAGAACACTGAAGCTTTCTTT

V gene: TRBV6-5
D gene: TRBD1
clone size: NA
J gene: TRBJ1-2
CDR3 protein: CASSPGTGISGGYTF
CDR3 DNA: TGTGCCAGCAGCCCCGGGACAGGGATATCTGGGGGCTACACCTTC

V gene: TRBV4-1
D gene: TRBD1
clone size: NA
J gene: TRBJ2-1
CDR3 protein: CASSQDRGTYNEQFF
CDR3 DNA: TGCGCCAGCAGCCAAGACAGGGGGACATACAATGAGCAGTTCTTC

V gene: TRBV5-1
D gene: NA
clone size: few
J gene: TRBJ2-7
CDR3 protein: CASSSRGFGSYEQYF
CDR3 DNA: TGCGCCAGCAGCTCCCGGGGCTTCGGGAGTTACGAGCAGTACTTC

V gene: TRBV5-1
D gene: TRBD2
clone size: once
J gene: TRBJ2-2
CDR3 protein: CASSLLTSGAGSGELFF
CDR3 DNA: TGCGCCAGCAGCCTCCTGACTAGCGGGGCGGGGTCCGGGGAGCTGTTTTTT

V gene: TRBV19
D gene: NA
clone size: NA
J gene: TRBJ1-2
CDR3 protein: CATWGGHGYTF
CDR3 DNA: TGTGCCACCTGGGGGGGGCATGGCTACACCTTC

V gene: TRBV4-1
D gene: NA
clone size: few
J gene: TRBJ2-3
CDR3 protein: CASSQPTGLAGLLTDTQYF
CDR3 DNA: TGCGCCAGCAGCCAACCAACTGGACTCGCGGGGCTTCTCACAGATACGCAGTATTTT

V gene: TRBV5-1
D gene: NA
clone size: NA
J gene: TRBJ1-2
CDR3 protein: CASSPPAGAHGYTF
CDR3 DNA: TGCGCCAGCAGCCCCCCCGCGGGGGCACATGGCTACACCTTC

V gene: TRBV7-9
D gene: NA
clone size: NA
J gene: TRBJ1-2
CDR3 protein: CASSLSQVMDGYTF
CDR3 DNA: TGTGCCAGCAGCTTAAGTCAGGTGATGGATGGCTACACCTTC

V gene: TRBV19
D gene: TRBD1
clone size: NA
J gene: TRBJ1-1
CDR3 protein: CASSIRETGGSEAFF
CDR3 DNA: TGTGCCAGTAGTATCAGAGAGACAGGGGGCTCTGAAGCTTTCTTT

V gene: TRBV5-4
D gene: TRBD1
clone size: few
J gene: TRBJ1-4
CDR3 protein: CASSFTTGANEKLFF
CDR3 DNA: TGTGCCAGCAGCTTTACGACAGGGGCTAATGAAAAACTGTTTTTT

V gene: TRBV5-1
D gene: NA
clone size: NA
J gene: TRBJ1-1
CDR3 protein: CASSLGPGQNTEAFF
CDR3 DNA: TGCGCCAGCAGCCTCGGCCCCGGACAGAACACTGAAGCTTTCTTT

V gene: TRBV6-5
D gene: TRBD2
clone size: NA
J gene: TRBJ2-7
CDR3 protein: CASRHRTSGSYEQYF
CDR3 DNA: TGTGCCAGCAGGCACCGGACTAGCGGGAGTTACGAGCAGTACTTC

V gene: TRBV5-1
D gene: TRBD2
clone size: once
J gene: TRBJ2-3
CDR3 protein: CASSLRLAGRTDTQYF
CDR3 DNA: TGCGCCAGCAGCCTACGACTAGCGGGGCGCACAGATACGCAGTATTTT

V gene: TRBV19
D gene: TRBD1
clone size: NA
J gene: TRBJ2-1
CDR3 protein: CASSIPPDRGRDEQFF
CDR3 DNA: TGTGCCAGTAGTATTCCCCCGGACAGGGGTCGGGATGAGCAGTTCTTC

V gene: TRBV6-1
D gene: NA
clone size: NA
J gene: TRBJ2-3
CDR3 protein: CASSERGPTDTQYF
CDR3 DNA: TGTGCCAGCAGTGAACGGGGTCCCACAGATACGCAGTATTTT

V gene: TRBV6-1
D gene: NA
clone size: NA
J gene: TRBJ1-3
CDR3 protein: CASTRRLSSGNTIYF
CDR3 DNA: TGTGCCAGCACCCGGAGGCTAAGCTCTGGAAACACCATATATTTT

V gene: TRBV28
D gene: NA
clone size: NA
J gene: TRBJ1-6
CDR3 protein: CASSFEIRLYLHF
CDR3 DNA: TGTGCCAGCAGTTTCGAAATAAGACTTTATCTCCACTTT

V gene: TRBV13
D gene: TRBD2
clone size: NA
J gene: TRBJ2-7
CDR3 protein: CASSPSGRVYEQYF
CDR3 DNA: TGTGCCAGCAGCCCTAGCGGGAGGGTCTACGAGCAGTACTTC

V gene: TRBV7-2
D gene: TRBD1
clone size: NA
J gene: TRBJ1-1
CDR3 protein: CASSPGDRGEAFF
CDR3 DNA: TGTGCCAGCAGCCCAGGGGACAGGGGTGAAGCTTTCTTT

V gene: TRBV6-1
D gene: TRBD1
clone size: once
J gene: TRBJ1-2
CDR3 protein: CASSGGQGVQTGYTF
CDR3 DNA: TGTGCCAGCAGTGGGGGACAGGGTGTCCAAACAGGCTACACCTTC

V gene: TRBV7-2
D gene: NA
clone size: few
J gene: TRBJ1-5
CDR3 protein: CASSPHRDQPQHF
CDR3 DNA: TGTGCCAGCAGCCCTCACAGGGACCAGCCCCAGCATTTT

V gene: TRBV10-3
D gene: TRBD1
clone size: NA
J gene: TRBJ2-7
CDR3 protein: CAISGATGEVHEQYF
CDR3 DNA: TGTGCCATCAGTGGTGCAACAGGGGAAGTCCACGAGCAGTACTTC

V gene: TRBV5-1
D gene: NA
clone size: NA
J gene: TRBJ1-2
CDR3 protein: CASSEGLGYGYTF
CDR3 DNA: TGCGCCAGCAGCGAGGGACTGGGCTATGGCTACACCTTC

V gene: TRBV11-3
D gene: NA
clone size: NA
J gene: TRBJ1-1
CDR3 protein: CASSFPGNNTEAFF
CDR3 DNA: TGTGCCAGCAGCTTTCCGGGGAATAACACTGAAGCTTTCTTT

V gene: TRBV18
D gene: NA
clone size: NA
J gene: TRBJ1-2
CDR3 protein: CASSPGRLADNGYTF
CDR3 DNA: TGTGCCAGCTCACCAGGGCGCTTGGCAGACAATGGCTACACCTTC

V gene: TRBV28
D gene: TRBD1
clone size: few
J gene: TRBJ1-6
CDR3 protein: CASRRQGSNSPLHF
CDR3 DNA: TGTGCCAGCAGGAGACAGGGGAGTAATTCACCCCTCCACTTT

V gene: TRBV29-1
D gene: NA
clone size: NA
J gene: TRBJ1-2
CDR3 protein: CSVEGTPYRRYTF
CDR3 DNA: TGCAGCGTTGAAGGGACTCCCTACCGTCGCTACACCTTC

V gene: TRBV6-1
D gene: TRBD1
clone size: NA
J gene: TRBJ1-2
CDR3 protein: CASLIRDRAFGGYTF
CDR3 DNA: TGTGCCAGCCTGATACGGGACAGGGCGTTTGGTGGCTACACCTTC

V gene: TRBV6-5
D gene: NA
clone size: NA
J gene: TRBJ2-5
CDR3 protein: CASSYWPQETQYF
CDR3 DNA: TGTGCCAGCAGTTACTGGCCACAGGAGACCCAGTACTTC

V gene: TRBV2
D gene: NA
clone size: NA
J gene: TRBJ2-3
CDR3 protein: CASGGFRTDTQYF
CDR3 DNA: TGTGCCAGCGGGGGGTTCCGCACAGATACGCAGTATTTT

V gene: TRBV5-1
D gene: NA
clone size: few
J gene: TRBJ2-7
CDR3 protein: CASRGAGTSYEQYF
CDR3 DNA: TGCGCCAGCAGGGGGGCAGGTACCTCCTACGAGCAGTACTTC

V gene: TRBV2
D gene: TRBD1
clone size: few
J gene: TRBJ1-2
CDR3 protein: CASSPRGTGGGYTF
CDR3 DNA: TGTGCCAGCAGTCCCAGGGGGACAGGGGGCGGCTACACCTTC

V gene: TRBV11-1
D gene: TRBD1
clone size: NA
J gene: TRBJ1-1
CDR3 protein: CASSLPTGATEAFF
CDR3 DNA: TGTGCCAGCAGCTTACCCACAGGGGCCACTGAAGCTTTCTTT

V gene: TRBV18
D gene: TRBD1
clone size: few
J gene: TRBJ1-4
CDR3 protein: CASSGDRAKSEKLFF
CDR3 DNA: TGTGCCAGCTCCGGGGACAGGGCGAAGAGTGAAAAACTGTTTTTT

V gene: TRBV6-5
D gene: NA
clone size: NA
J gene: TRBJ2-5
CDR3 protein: CASSYASGQGTQYF
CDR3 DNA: TGTGCCAGCAGTTACGCTAGCGGACAGGGGACCCAGTACTTC

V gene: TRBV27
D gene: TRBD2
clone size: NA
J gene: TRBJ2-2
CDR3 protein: CASSLRNELAGRSGELFF
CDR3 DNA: TGTGCCAGCAGTTTACGGAACGAACTAGCGGGACGATCCGGGGAGCTGTTTTTT